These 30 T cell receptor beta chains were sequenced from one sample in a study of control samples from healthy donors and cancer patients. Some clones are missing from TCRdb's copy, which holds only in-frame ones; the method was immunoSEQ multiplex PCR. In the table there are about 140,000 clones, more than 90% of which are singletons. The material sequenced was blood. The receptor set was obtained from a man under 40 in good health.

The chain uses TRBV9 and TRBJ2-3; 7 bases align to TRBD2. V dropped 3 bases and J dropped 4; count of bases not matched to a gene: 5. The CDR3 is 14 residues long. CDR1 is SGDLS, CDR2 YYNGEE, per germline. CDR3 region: CASSGGSGSDTQYF. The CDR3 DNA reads TGTGCCAGCAGCGGCGGGAGTGGTTCAGATACGCAGTATTTT. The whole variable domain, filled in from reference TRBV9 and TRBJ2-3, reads DSGVTQTPKHLITATGQRVTLRCSPRSGDLSVYWYQQSLDQGLQFLIQYYNGEERAKGNILERFSAQQFPDLHSELNLSSLELGDSALYFCASSGGSGSDTQYFGPGTRLTVL.

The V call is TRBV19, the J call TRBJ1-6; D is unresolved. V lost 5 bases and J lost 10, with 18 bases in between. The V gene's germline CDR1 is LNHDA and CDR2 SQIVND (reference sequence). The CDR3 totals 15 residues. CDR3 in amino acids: CASSSSPGIWSPLHF. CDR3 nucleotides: TGTGCCAGTAGTTCCTCCCCCGGGATTTGGTCACCCCTCCACTTT.

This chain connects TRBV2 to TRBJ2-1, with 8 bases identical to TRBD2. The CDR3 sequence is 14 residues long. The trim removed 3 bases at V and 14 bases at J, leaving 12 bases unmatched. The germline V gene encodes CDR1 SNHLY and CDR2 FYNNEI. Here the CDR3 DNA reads TGTGCCAGCAGTGATGGGGGACTAGGCGCGTTTGAGTTCTTC. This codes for CASSDGGLGAFEFF.

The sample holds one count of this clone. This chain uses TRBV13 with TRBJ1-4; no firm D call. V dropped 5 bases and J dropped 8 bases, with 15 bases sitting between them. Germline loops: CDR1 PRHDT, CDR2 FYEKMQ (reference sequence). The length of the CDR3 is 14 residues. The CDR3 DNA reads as TGTGCCAGCAGCACCCCCGGGCTCTCGGAAAAACTGTTTTTT. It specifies CASSTPGLSEKLFF.

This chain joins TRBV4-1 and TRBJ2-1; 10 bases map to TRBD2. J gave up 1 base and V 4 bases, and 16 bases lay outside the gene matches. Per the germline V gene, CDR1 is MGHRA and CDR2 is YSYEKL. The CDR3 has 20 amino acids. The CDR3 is CASSRTVRPTSGVSYNEQFF. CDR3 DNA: TGCGCCAGCAGCCGAACAGTGAGGCCCACTAGCGGGGTTTCCTACAATGAGCAGTTCTTC.

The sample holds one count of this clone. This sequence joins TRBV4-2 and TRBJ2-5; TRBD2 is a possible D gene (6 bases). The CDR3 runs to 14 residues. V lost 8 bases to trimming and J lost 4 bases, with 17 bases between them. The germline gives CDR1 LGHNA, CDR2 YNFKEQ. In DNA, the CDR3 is TGTGCCAGCTCCCGAAGCGGGTCTACAGAGACCCAGTACTTC. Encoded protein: CASSRSGSTETQYF.

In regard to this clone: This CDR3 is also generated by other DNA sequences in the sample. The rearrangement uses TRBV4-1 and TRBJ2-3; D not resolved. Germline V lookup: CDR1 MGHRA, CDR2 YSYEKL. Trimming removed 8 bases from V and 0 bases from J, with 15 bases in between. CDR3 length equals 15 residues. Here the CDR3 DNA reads TGCGCCAGCGCAAAGACACAAGTTAGCACAGATACGCAGTATTTT. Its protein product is CASAKTQVSTDTQYF.

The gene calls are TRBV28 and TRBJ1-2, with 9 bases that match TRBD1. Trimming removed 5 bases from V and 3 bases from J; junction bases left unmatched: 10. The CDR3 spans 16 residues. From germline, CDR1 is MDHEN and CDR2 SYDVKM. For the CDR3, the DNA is TGTGCCAGCAGTCAAGGGGGACAGGGTCGTTACTATGGCTACACCTTC. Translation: CASSQGGQGRYYGYTF.

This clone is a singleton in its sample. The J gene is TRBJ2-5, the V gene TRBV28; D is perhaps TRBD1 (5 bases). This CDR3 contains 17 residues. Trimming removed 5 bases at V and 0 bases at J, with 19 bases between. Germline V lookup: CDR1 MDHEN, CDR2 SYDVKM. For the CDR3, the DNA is TGTGCCAGCAGTCCCGGTGGGCTCAGGGAAGACCAAGAGACCCAGTACTTC. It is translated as CASSPGGLREDQETQYF.

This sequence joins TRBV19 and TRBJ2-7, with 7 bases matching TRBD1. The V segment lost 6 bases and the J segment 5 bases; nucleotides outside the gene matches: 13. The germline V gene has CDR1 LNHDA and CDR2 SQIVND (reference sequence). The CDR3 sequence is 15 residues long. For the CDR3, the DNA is TGTGCCAGTAGCGTAGGCTTGACAGGGAGCGACGAGCAGTACTTC. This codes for CASSVGLTGSDEQYF.

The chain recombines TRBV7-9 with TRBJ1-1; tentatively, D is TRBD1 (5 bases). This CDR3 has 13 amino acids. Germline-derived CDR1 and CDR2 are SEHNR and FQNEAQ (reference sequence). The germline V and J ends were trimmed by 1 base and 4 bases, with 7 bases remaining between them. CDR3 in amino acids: CASSLGRATEAFF. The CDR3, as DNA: TGTGCCAGCAGCTTAGGCAGGGCCACTGAAGCTTTCTTT.

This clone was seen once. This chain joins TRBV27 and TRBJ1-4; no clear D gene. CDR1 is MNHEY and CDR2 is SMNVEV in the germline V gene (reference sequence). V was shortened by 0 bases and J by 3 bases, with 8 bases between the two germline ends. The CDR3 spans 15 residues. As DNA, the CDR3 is TGTGCCAGCAGTTTATCAGGGTTTTCTAATGAAAAACTGTTTTTT. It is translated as CASSLSGFSNEKLFF. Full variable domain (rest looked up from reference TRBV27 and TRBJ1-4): EAQVTQNPRYLITVTGKKLTVTCSQNMNHEYMSWYRQDPGLGLRQIYYSMNVEVTDKGDVPEGYKVSRKEKRNFPLILESPSPNQTSLYFCASSLSGFSNEKLFFGSGTQLSVL.

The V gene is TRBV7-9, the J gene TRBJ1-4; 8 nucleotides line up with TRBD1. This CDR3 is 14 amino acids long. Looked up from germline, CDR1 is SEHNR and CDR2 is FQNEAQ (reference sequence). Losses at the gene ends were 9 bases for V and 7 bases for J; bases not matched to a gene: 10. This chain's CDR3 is CASQLQGASEKLFF. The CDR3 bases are TGTGCCAGTCAACTGCAGGGGGCGAGTGAAAAACTGTTTTTT.

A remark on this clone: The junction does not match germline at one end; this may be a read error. The CDR3 nucleotides are TGTGCCAGCAGCCTCCTTGCGCTAGCCTCCGACAATGAGCAGTTCTTC. This codes for CASSLLALASDNEQFF. V is TRBV7-9 and J is TRBJ2-1, with TRBD2 as a possible D gene (5 bases). The CDR3 covers 16 residues. CDR1 and CDR2 (germline): SEHNR, FQNEAQ (reference sequence). The variable domain in full, completed from reference TRBV7-9 and TRBJ2-1, reads DTGVSQNPRHKITKRGQNVTFRCDPISEHNRLYWYRQTLGQGPEFLTYFQNEAQLEKSRLLSDRFSAERPKGSFSTLEIQRTEQGDSAMYLCASSLLALASDNEQFFGPGTRLTVL.

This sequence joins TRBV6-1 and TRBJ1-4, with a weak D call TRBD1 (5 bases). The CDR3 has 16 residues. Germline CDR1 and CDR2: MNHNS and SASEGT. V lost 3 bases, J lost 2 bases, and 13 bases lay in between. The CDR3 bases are TGTGCCAGCAGTGATCCCAGGGCCAAGACTAATGAAAAACTGTTTTTT. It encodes CASSDPRAKTNEKLFF.

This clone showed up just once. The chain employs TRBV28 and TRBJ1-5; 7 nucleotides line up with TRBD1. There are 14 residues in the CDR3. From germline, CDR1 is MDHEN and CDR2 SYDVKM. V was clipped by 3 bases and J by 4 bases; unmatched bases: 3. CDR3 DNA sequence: TGTGCCAGCAGTTTGGGGACAGCAAATCAGCCCCAGCATTTT. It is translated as CASSLGTANQPQHF.

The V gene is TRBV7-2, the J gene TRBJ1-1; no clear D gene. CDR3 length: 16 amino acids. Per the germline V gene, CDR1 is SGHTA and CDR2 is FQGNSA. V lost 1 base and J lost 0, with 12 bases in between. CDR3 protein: CASSLEAPRMNTEAFF. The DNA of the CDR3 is TGTGCCAGCAGCTTAGAAGCCCCCAGAATGAACACTGAAGCTTTCTTT.

In DNA, the CDR3 is TGTGCCAGCAGTTCAAGTAGCGGGAGGGCTTTTGGCGAGCAGTACTTC. It yields the protein CASSSSSGRAFGEQYF. V and J are TRBV28 and TRBJ2-7; 11 nucleotides agree with TRBD2. Per germline, CDR1 MDHEN and CDR2 SYDVKM. The CDR3 sequence is 16 residues long. Trimming removed 4 bases from V and 6 bases from J; junction bases left unmatched: 11.

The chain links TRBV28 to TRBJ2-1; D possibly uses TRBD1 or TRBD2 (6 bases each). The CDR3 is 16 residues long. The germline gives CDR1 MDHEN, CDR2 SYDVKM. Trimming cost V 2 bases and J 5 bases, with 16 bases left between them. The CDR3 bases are TGTGCCAGCAGTTTAAGGGGGGCGCGACTGGACAATGAGCAGTTCTTC. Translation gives CASSLRGARLDNEQFF.

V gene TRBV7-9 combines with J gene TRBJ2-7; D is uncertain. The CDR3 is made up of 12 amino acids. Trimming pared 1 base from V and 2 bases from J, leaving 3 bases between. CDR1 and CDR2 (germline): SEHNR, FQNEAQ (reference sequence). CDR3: CASSLEAYEQYF. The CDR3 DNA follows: TGTGCCAGCAGCTTAGAGGCCTACGAGCAGTACTTC.

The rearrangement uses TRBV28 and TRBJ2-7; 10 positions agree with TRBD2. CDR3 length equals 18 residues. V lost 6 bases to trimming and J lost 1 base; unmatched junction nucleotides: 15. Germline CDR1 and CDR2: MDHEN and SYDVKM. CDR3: CASSLPGLAGVRSYEQYF. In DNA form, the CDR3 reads TGTGCCAGCAGCCTACCCGGTCTAGCGGGAGTGAGATCCTACGAGCAGTACTTC.

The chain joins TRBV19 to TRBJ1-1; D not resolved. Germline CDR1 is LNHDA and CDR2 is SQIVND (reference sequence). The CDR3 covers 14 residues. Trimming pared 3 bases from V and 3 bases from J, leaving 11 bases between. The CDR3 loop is CASSMRSGYTEAFF. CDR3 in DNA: TGTGCCAGTAGTATGAGGTCCGGCTACACTGAAGCTTTCTTT.

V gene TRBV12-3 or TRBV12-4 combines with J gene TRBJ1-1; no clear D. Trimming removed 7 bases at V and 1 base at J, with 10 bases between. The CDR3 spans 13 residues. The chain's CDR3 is CASKSQENTEAFF. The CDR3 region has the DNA TGTGCCAGCAAATCGCAGGAGAACACTGAAGCTTTCTTT.

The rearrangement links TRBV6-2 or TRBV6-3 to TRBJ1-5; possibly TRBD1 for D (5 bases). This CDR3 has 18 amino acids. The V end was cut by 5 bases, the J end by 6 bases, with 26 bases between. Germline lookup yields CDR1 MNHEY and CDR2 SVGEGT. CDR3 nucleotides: TGTGCCAGCAGTGCGCTTCGCCAGGGAGGGCGTTCGGGTCAGCCCCAGCATTTT. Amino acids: CASSALRQGGRSGQPQHF.

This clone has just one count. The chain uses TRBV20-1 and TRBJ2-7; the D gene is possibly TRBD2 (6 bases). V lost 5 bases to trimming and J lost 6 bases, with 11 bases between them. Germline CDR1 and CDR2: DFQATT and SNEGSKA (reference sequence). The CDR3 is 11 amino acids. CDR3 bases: TGCAGTGCTGGGGCCGGGGGCGAGCAGTACTTC. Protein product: CSAGAGGEQYF.

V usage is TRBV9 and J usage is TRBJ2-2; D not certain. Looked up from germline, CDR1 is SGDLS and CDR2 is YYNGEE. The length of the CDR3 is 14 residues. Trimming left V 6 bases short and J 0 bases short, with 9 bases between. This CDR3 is CASKSATNTGELFF. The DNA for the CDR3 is TGTGCCAGCAAATCTGCAACGAACACCGGGGAGCTGTTTTTT.

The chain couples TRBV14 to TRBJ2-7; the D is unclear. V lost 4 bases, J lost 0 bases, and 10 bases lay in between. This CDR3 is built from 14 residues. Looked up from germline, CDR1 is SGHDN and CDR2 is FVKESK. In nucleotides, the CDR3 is TGTGCCAGCAGCCCCCAAGTTAACTCCTACGAGCAGTACTTC. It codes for CASSPQVNSYEQYF.

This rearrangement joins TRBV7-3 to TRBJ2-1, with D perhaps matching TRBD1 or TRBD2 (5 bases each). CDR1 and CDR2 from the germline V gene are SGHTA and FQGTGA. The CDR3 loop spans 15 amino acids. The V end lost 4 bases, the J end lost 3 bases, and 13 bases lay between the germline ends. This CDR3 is CASSSRDGYYNEQFF. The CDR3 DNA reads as TGTGCCAGCAGCTCCCGGGACGGATACTACAATGAGCAGTTCTTC.

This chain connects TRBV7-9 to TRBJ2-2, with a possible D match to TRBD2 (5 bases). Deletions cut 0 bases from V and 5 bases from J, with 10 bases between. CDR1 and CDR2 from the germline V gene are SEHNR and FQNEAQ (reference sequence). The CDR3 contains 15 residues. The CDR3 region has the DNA TGTGCCAGCAGCTTAGCGTCGCCGGGGACCGGGGAGCTGTTTTTT. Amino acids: CASSLASPGTGELFF.

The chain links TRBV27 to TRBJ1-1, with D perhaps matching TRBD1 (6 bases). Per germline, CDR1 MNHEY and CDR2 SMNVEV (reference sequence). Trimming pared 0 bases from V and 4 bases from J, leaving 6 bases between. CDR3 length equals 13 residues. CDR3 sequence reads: CASSLSQGTEAFF. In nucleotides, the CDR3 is TGTGCCAGCAGTTTATCACAGGGCACTGAAGCTTTCTTT.